This TCR beta chain appears in the sequencing data of a study of identical twins. Study-wide results and limits: Fewer insertions marked abundant cord blood beta clonotypes; young adult naive trended weakly, memory not at all.

The authors used template switching to add a universal primer site and gave cDNA unique molecular identifiers. MiXCR, run by TCRdb on the 5' RACE reads, gives a single entry per CDR3 protein. The sample includes some 900,000 distinct CDR3 sequences, approximately 13% of them seen just once. The length of the CDR3 is 13 residues. V was cut by 2 bases and J by 5 bases, with 9 bases left in between. CDR1 and CDR2 (germline): MGHRA, YSYEKL. This clonotype was picked up many times. Its target is not known. The data were also submitted as part of a second study, on yellow fever vaccine responses in identical twins. Per that paper: Reports say the vaccine T cell response in twins looked partly convergent and partly personalized.

The sequenced sample consisted of PBMCs. This clonotype was sampled from a woman under 30 in good health. The V gene is TRBV4-1, the J gene TRBJ2-5; D possibly corresponds to TRBD2 (5 bases). The CDR3 reads CASSQRRGETQYF. The CDR3 bases are TGCGCCAGCAGCCAAAGGAGAGGGGAGACCCAGTACTTC.